These 25 T cell receptor beta chains came from one sample sequenced in a study of molecular identifiers for immune sequencing clone quantification. One entry per CDR3 protein, called by TCRdb with MiXCR from the PCR reads. The sample consists of 50,000 or so distinct CDR3 sequences, 20% to 25% of them appearing once. The source material was naive CD8+ T cells from blood, with Jurkat cell RNA spiked in. Indicated subset: FACS-sorted CD8+CD4-CCR7+CD45RA+ naive T cells. The receptor set was obtained from a human donor in good health. Some libraries in this study had Jurkat cell RNA spiked in.

This chain links TRBV7-9 with TRBJ2-4, with TRBD2 as a possible D gene (6 bases). Trimming stripped 5 bases from V and 8 bases from J, with 16 bases between. Germline CDR1 SEHNR, CDR2 FQNEAQ (reference sequence). The CDR3 consists of 14 residues. The CDR3 is CASSPRWGVDIQYF. The DNA for the CDR3 is TGTGCCAGCAGCCCACGTTGGGGGGTTGACATTCAGTACTTC.

This clonotype was seen ten or more times. This chain links TRBV4-3 with TRBJ1-1; 7 nucleotides agree with TRBD1. Germline trimming cut 0 bases from V and 3 bases from J; bases unmatched to any gene: 10. The CDR3 covers 17 residues. Per germline, CDR1 LGHNA and CDR2 YSLEER. CDR3 protein: CASSQDFERGRHTEAFF. CDR3 DNA: TGCGCCAGCAGCCAAGATTTCGAGAGGGGGCGGCACACTGAAGCTTTCTTT.

Regarding this clonotype: This may come from a read error, since a much larger clone is one base off. The chain couples TRBV20-1 to TRBJ2-2, with a weak D call TRBD2 (5 bases). This CDR3 is 13 amino acids long. The germline CDR1 and CDR2 sequences are DFQATT and SNEGSKA (reference sequence). The CDR3 region is CSARSLNTGEPFF. DNA for the CDR3: TGCAGTGCTAGATCCTTGAACACCGGGGAGCCGTTTTTT.

As concerns this clonotype: With a much larger clone just one base away, this may be a read error. Because it lacks the conserved phenylalanine or tryptophan at the end, this CDR3 is likely a read error. The V call is TRBV5-6, the J call TRBJ2-7; perhaps TRBD2 as D (5 bases). Germline V gene data show CDR1 as SGHDT and CDR2 as YYEEEE. The V end was cut by 3 bases, the J end by 0 bases, with 10 bases between. The CDR3 extends over 14 amino acids. CDR3 sequence reads: CASSSAGNSYEQYL. CDR3 DNA sequence: TGTGCCAGCAGCTCCGCCGGGAACTCCTACGAGCAGTACCTC.

This clonotype was found once. A much larger clone differs from this one at a single base, so this may be a read error. The rearrangement links TRBV5-3 to TRBJ2-7; D possibly corresponds to TRBD2 (7 bases). TRBV5-3 is noted as an ORF with a role that remains uncertain. The CDR3 extends over 15 amino acids. The chain's CDR3 is CASSWGASGTYEQYF. CDR3 sequence (DNA): TGTGCCAGCAGCTGGGGGGCTAGCGGCACCTACGAGCAGTACTTC.

This clonotype counts as medium-sized. The rearrangement uses TRBV7-9 and TRBJ2-5; a weak D match, TRBD1 (5 bases). V lost 5 bases and J lost 0, with 10 bases in between. The CDR3 covers 14 residues. CDR1 and CDR2 (germline): SEHNR, FQNEAQ (reference sequence). The CDR3 here is CASSPRQYQETQYF. Here the CDR3 DNA reads TGTGCCAGCAGCCCTAGACAGTACCAAGAGACCCAGTACTTC.

The table lists this clonotype with a few counts. The junction does not match germline at one end; this may be a read error. J is TRBJ2-1 and V is TRBV20-1; D may be TRBD2 (7 bases). CDR1 and CDR2 from the germline V gene are DFQATT and SNEGSKA (reference sequence). CDR3 length: 16 amino acids. CDR3 in amino acids: CSARELAGAIYNEQFF. The CDR3 region has the DNA TGCAGTGCCAGAGAGTTGGCGGGGGCCATATACAATGAGCAGTTCTTC.

Concerning this clonotype: A much bigger clone sits one base away, suggesting this may be a read error. The V call is TRBV28, the J call TRBJ2-5; D not certain. Looked up from germline, CDR1 is MDHEN and CDR2 is SYDVKM. This CDR3 contains 14 residues. CDR3 nucleotides: TGTGCCAGCAGTTTAGAAGGCCGCCAAGAGCCCCAGTACTTC. As protein: CASSLEGRQEPQYF.

This clonotype turned up a few times. V usage is TRBV7-9 and J usage is TRBJ1-3, with D perhaps matching TRBD1 (5 bases). The germline V gene has CDR1 SEHNR and CDR2 FQNEAQ (reference sequence). Between the trimmed V and J ends, which lost 5 bases and 0 bases, there was a span of 8 bases. The CDR3 length is 14 residues. This CDR3 reads CASSGTVSGNTIYF. In DNA, the CDR3 is TGTGCCAGCAGCGGGACGGTCTCTGGAAACACCATATATTTT. The variable domain in full, completed from reference TRBV7-9 and TRBJ1-3, reads DTGVSQNPRHKITKRGQNVTFRCDPISEHNRLYWYRQTLGQGPEFLTYFQNEAQLEKSRLLSDRFSAERPKGSFSTLEIQRTEQGDSAMYLCASSGTVSGNTIYFGEGSWLTVV.

There are many counts of this clonotype. The chain employs TRBV6-5 and TRBJ2-3; D may be TRBD1 or TRBD2 (5 bases each). V was cut by 6 bases and J by 14 bases, with 24 bases left in between. The germline V gene has CDR1 MNHEY and CDR2 SVGAGI. The CDR3 consists of 14 residues. The CDR3 DNA reads TGTGCCAGCAGCCCCGGCCAAGGGACCCCCCGGAGGTATTTT. Residues: CASSPGQGTPRRYF.

This clonotype was seen ten or more times. The rearrangement joins TRBV4-3 to TRBJ2-4; the match to TRBD2 covers 10 bases. V dropped 0 bases and J dropped 3; count of bases not matched to a gene: 11. Germline CDR1 and CDR2: LGHNA and YSLEER. The CDR3 extends over 19 amino acids. This CDR3 is CASSQDLVAGGWDKNIQYF. CDR3 DNA sequence: TGCGCCAGCAGCCAAGATCTGGTAGCGGGAGGCTGGGACAAAAACATTCAGTACTTC.

This clonotype has ten or more counts. The chain carries TRBV4-3 and TRBJ2-7, with 9 bases identical to TRBD1. The CDR3 is 15 amino acids. Germline assignment: CDR1 LGHNA and CDR2 YSLEER. Trimming at V came to 0 bases and at J to 4 bases, leaving 4 bases not matched to a gene. The DNA for the CDR3 is TGCGCCAGCAGCCAAGATTGGGGGACAGGGTACGAGCAGTACTTC. It specifies CASSQDWGTGYEQYF.

This clonotype came up a few times. This chain uses TRBV6-5 with TRBJ2-7; the D call may be TRBD1 or TRBD2 (6 bases each). V lost 0 bases, J lost 6 bases, and 9 bases lay in between. The CDR3 covers 13 residues. Germline V gene sequence: CDR1 MNHEY, CDR2 SVGAGI. DNA for the CDR3: TGTGCCAGCAGTTACTCGACGGGGGCCGAGCAGTACTTC. Its protein product is CASSYSTGAEQYF.

This clonotype was seen only once. An end of the junction differs from the germline gene, which may be a read error. V and J are TRBV28 and TRBJ2-5; 8 nucleotides line up with TRBD1. CDR1 is MDHEN and CDR2 is SYDVKM in the germline V gene. The CDR3 contains 17 residues. CDR3: CASSLESARGRRETPYF. CDR3 sequence (DNA): TGTGCCAGCAGCTTAGAGTCTGCCAGGGGGCGCCGCGAGACCCCGTACTTC.

This clonotype was seen a handful of times. Compared with germline, one end of the junction differs, possibly owing to a read error. V is TRBV12-3 or TRBV12-4 and J is TRBJ1-1; D gene uncertain. The CDR3 has 12 amino acids. In DNA form, the CDR3 reads TGTGCCAGCAGCCTAATGAACACTGAAGCTTCCTTT. Its translation: CASSLMNTEASF.

There are many counts of this clonotype. The chain recombines TRBV6-6 with TRBJ2-7; 7 bases agree with TRBD1. V lost 8 bases to trimming and J lost 6 bases; unmatched junction nucleotides: 10. Germline CDR1 is MNHNY and CDR2 is SVGAGI (reference sequence). CDR3 length equals 13 residues. In DNA, the CDR3 is TGTGCCAGCGTCCCAACAGGGGCTGGCGAGCAGTACTTC. Residues: CASVPTGAGEQYF.

As concerns this clonotype: Relative to the germline gene, one junction end is altered; a read error may explain this. The chain uses TRBV28 and TRBJ2-2; TRBD2 might be the D (5 bases). The CDR3 has 11 amino acids. Germline V gene data show CDR1 as MDHEN and CDR2 as SYDVKM. The CDR3 sequence is CASRGIGEPFF. The CDR3 region has the DNA TGTGCCAGCAGAGGGATCGGGGAGCCGTTTTTT.

This clonotype was seen ten or more times. The junction departs from germline at one end; a sequencing error may be responsible. The V gene is TRBV19, the J gene TRBJ2-7, with D tentatively TRBD2 (6 bases). Germline V gene sequence: CDR1 LNHDA, CDR2 SQIVND (reference sequence). The CDR3 runs 14 residues. CDR3 amino acids: CPRMSGGDSYEQYF. The CDR3, as DNA: TGCCCTCGGATGAGCGGAGGGGACTCCTACGAGCAGTACTTC.

This clonotype has at least ten counts. The rearrangement uses TRBV5-1 and TRBJ2-1, with D hard to call. The CDR3 has 16 residues. V was clipped by 3 bases and J by 8 bases, with 21 bases between them. Germline lookup yields CDR1 SGHRS and CDR2 YFSETQ. The CDR3: CASSSSVPNVLDEQFF. The DNA for the CDR3 is TGCGCCAGCAGCTCCTCAGTCCCGAATGTGCTGGATGAGCAGTTCTTC.

On this clonotype itself: A read error is possible here, since a much larger clone lies one base away. The chain combines TRBV7-6 with TRBJ2-3; 10 positions agree with TRBD2. The V gene's germline CDR1 is SGHVS and CDR2 FNYEAQ. The CDR3 has 19 amino acids. CDR3 sequence reads: CASSLDPPQLAGSTDTQNF. The CDR3, as DNA: TGTGCCAGCAGCTTAGATCCCCCCCAACTAGCGGGGAGCACAGATACGCAGAATTTT.

As to this clonotype: A much larger clone differs from this one at a single base, so this may be a read error. CDR3 DNA sequence: TGTGCCAGCAGCCCGGGGGCCGCACAAGAGACCCAGTACTTC. Protein product: CASSPGAAQETQYF. The V gene is TRBV11-2, the J gene TRBJ2-5; D might be TRBD1 or TRBD2, each matching 6 bases. The ends were cut back, 5 bases at V and 2 bases at J, with 12 bases in the middle. The CDR3 spans 14 residues. Germline V gene lookup returns CDR1 SGHAT and CDR2 FQNNGV.

This clonotype appeared many times. V gene TRBV6-6 combines with J gene TRBJ1-5, with 8 nucleotides matching TRBD1. The CDR3 spans 14 residues. Germline trimming cut 6 bases from V and 0 bases from J; bases unmatched to any gene: 1. Germline V lookup: CDR1 MNHNY, CDR2 SVGAGI (reference sequence). CDR3 nucleotides: TGTGCCAGCAGAGACAGGGGTAGCAATCAGCCCCAGCATTTT. Its translation: CASRDRGSNQPQHF.

This clonotype was seen many times. The chain employs TRBV28 and TRBJ2-7; 10 nucleotides match TRBD2. This CDR3 spans 16 amino acids. Germline V gene sequence: CDR1 MDHEN, CDR2 SYDVKM. V gave up 6 bases and J gave up 4 bases; unmatched junction bases: 12. This CDR3 reads CASSLTPGLAMYEQYF. The CDR3 DNA follows: TGTGCCAGCAGCCTCACGCCGGGACTAGCGATGTACGAGCAGTACTTC. The whole variable domain, remainder taken from reference TRBV28 and TRBJ2-7, is DVKVTQSSRYLVKRTGEKVFLECVQDMDHENMFWYRQDPGLGLRLIYFSYDVKMKEKGDIPEGYSVSREKKERFSLILESASTNQTSMYLCASSLTPGLAMYEQYFGPGTRLTVT.

This clonotype occurred many times. The CDR3 sequence is CSAIRDRINYEQYF. DNA of the CDR3: TGCAGTGCTATCAGGGACAGAATAAACTACGAGCAGTACTTC. This chain connects TRBV20-1 to TRBJ2-7, with TRBD1 matching 7 bases. The V segment lost 4 bases and the J segment 3 bases; nucleotides outside the gene matches: 9. This CDR3 has 14 amino acids. Per the germline V gene, CDR1 is DFQATT and CDR2 is SNEGSKA (reference sequence).

The chain carries TRBV2 and TRBJ2-3, with 7 bases that match TRBD1. V shed 1 base and J 0 bases; nucleotides not matched to a gene: 1. Germline V lookup: CDR1 SNHLY, CDR2 FYNNEI. The CDR3 is 15 residues long. The CDR3 region is CASSEGQGSTDTQYF. CDR3 in DNA: TGTGCCAGCAGTGAAGGACAGGGTAGCACAGATACGCAGTATTTT.